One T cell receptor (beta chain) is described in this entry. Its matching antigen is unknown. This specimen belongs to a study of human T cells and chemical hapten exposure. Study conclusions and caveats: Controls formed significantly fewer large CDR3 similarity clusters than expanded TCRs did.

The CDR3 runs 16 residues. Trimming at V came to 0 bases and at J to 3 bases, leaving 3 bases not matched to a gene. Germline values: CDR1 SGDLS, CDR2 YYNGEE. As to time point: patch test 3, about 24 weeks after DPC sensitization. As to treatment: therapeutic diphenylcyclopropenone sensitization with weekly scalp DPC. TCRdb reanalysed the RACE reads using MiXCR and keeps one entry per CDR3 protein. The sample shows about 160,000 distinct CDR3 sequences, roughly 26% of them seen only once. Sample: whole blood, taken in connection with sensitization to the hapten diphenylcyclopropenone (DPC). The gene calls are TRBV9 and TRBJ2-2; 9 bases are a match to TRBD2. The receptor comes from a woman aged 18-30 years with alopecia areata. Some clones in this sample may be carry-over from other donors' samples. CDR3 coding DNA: TGTGCCAGCAGCGTAGCGACTAGCGGATACACCGGGGAGCTGTTTTTT. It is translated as CASSVATSGYTGELFF.